Listed here are 19 T cell receptor beta chains from one sample, sequenced in a study of blood T cell repertoires in COVID-19. The table came from immunoSEQ multiplex PCR; TCRdb's copy has only in-frame clones and leaves some out. The table records 120,000 to 150,000 clones, roughly 82% of them present only once. The sample was peripheral blood. The source of these receptors is a human donor with acute or convalescent COVID-19. The donor label of this sample is uncertain.

The chain employs TRBV23-1 and TRBJ1-1; no clear D. TRBV23-1 is an ORF for which the function is uncertain. The length of the CDR3 is 16 residues. Trimming pared 0 bases from V and 6 bases from J, leaving 17 bases between. DNA for the CDR3: TGCGCCAGCAGTCAATCGGCAAGGGAGCGCAACGCTGAAGCTTTCTTT. This sequence encodes CASSQSARERNAEAFF.

This clone was seen just once. The V gene is TRBV7-2, the J gene TRBJ2-5, with 9 bases lining up with TRBD2. This CDR3 contains 16 residues. The germline gives CDR1 SGHTA, CDR2 FQGNSA. Trimming at V came to 1 base and at J to 0 bases, leaving 3 bases not matched to a gene. The CDR3 DNA follows: TGTGCCAGCAGCTTAGGGACTAGCGCTGACCAAGAGACCCAGTACTTC. Translation gives CASSLGTSADQETQYF.

V is TRBV7-9 and J is TRBJ2-7; 9 bases are a match to TRBD1. The germline V gene has CDR1 SEHNR and CDR2 FQNEAQ (reference sequence). This CDR3 is 15 amino acids long. V dropped 5 bases and J dropped 5; count of bases not matched to a gene: 10. DNA of the CDR3: TGTGCCAGCAGCCCGGACCGGGACAGGGACAACGAGCAGTACTTC. It encodes CASSPDRDRDNEQYF.

This chain joins TRBV6-5 and TRBJ2-2; tentatively, D is TRBD1 (6 bases). Germline values: CDR1 MNHEY, CDR2 SVGAGI. Trimming left V 8 bases short and J 1 base short, with 14 bases between. CDR3 length: 15 amino acids. The CDR3 region is CASVPKGQNTGELFF. The CDR3 DNA is TGTGCCAGCGTCCCCAAGGGACAGAACACCGGGGAGCTGTTTTTT.

This chain links TRBV19 with TRBJ2-7; possible D gene TRBD1, 5 bases. Trimming left V 1 base short and J 3 bases short, with 7 bases between. Germline V gene data show CDR1 as LNHDA and CDR2 as SQIVND (reference sequence). This CDR3 has 13 amino acids. The CDR3 coding sequence is TGTGCCAGTAGTATAGCAGGGTTCTACGAGCAGTACTTC. Protein product: CASSIAGFYEQYF.

This chain links TRBV5-8 with TRBJ2-7; perhaps TRBD2 as D (6 bases). Germline V lookup: CDR1 SGHTS, CDR2 YDEGEE. The CDR3 has 15 amino acids. With 0 bases removed from V and 0 bases from J, the gap between germline ends came to 10 bases. The CDR3 here is CASSLAAGFSYEQYF. The CDR3 nucleotides read TGTGCCAGCAGCTTGGCGGCGGGATTCTCCTACGAGCAGTACTTC.

This sequence joins TRBV29-1 and TRBJ1-5; D uncertain. Trimming removed 6 bases from V and 3 bases from J, with 9 bases in between. The CDR3 is 12 amino acids. Per the germline V gene, CDR1 is SQVTM and CDR2 is ANQGSEA. This CDR3 is CSVGAPNQPQHF. The CDR3 nucleotides are TGCAGCGTCGGAGCCCCCAATCAGCCCCAGCATTTT.

The V gene is TRBV18, the J gene TRBJ1-2; 7 nucleotides match TRBD1. Germline assignment: CDR1 KGHSH and CDR2 LQKENI. CDR3 length equals 13 residues. Germline trimming cut 10 bases from V and 6 bases from J; bases unmatched to any gene: 11. CDR3 protein: CATSERQGNGYTF. The CDR3 DNA follows: TGTGCCACCTCCGAAAGACAGGGAAATGGCTACACCTTC.

This clone was recorded once. V and J are TRBV18 and TRBJ1-1; a weak D match, TRBD1 (6 bases). The V end was cut by 4 bases, the J end by 3 bases, with 15 bases between. The CDR3 contains 15 residues. The germline V gene encodes CDR1 KGHSH and CDR2 LQKENI. Written as DNA, the CDR3 is TGTGCCAGCTCACTCCGACAGGCGGGGGACACTGAAGCTTTCTTT. This codes for CASSLRQAGDTEAFF.

The genes are TRBV2 and TRBJ1-6, with D possibly matching TRBD1 (5 bases). Germline-derived CDR1 and CDR2 are SNHLY and FYNNEI. This CDR3 has 16 amino acids. The germline V and J ends were trimmed by 0 bases and 3 bases, with 9 bases remaining between them. The CDR3: CASSEARGGYNSPLHF. The CDR3 DNA follows: TGTGCCAGCAGTGAAGCGCGGGGGGGCTATAATTCACCCCTCCACTTT.

This clone was seen just once. This rearrangement joins TRBV9 to TRBJ1-4; 7 nucleotides align to TRBD1. The CDR3 runs to 14 residues. The J segment lost 5 bases and the V segment lost 4 bases, leaving 5 bases of the junction unmatched. Germline V gene data show CDR1 as SGDLS and CDR2 as YYNGEE. The CDR3 loop is CASSSGQANEKLFF. CDR3 in DNA: TGTGCCAGCAGCTCCGGACAGGCGAATGAAAAACTGTTTTTT. Full variable domain (remainder filled in from reference TRBV9 and TRBJ1-4): DSGVTQTPKHLITATGQRVTLRCSPRSGDLSVYWYQQSLDQGLQFLIQYYNGEERAKGNILERFSAQQFPDLHSELNLSSLELGDSALYFCASSSGQANEKLFFGSGTQLSVL.

The J gene is TRBJ2-3, the V gene TRBV3-1 (or the pseudogene TRBV3-2); a possible D gene is TRBD2 (7 bases). The CDR3 loop spans 17 amino acids. V was clipped by 0 bases and J by 2 bases, with 15 bases between them. Per germline, CDR1 LGHDT and CDR2 YNNKEL (reference sequence). The DNA for the CDR3 is TGTGCCAGCAGCCAAGAGATGGCGGGGGCTTCCACAGATACGCAGTATTTT. Protein sequence: CASSQEMAGASTDTQYF.

V is TRBV6-5 and J is TRBJ2-1; the match to TRBD1 covers 9 bases. The CDR3 is made up of 15 amino acids. Germline values: CDR1 MNHEY, CDR2 SVGAGI. Trimming removed 8 bases from V and 6 bases from J; junction bases left unmatched: 11. CDR3 sequence (DNA): TGTGCCAGCCGGGGGTGGGGACAGGGCCTCAATGAGCAGTTCTTC. Residues: CASRGWGQGLNEQFF.

The chain recombines TRBV6-5 with TRBJ1-1; the D is unclear. The CDR3 runs 14 residues. V was cut by 0 bases and J by 4 bases, with 9 bases left in between. CDR1 is MNHEY and CDR2 is SVGAGI in the germline V gene. The CDR3 DNA follows: TGTGCCAGCAGTTACTCCGTGTCGGTCACTGAAGCTTTCTTT. Amino acid sequence: CASSYSVSVTEAFF.

The gene calls are TRBV28 and TRBJ2-1, with 7 bases identical to TRBD2. The J segment lost 5 bases and the V segment lost 5 bases, leaving 12 bases of the junction unmatched. The CDR3 runs 16 residues. Germline values: CDR1 MDHEN, CDR2 SYDVKM. The chain's CDR3 is CASSPYGWGGNNEQFF. The CDR3 region has the DNA TGTGCCAGCAGTCCGTATGGGTGGGGGGGTAACAATGAGCAGTTCTTC.

The chain is built from TRBV5-1 and TRBJ2-5; 7 bases line up with TRBD2. V trimming: 4 bases; J trimming: 5 bases; junction bases outside the gene matches: 8. The CDR3 covers 14 residues. Germline-derived CDR1 and CDR2 are SGHRS and YFSETQ. The CDR3 loop is CASSRLTSRETQYF. The CDR3 nucleotides are TGCGCCAGCAGCCGACTGACTAGCAGGGAGACCCAGTACTTC.

Concerning this clone itself: The junction does not match germline at one end; this may be a read error. The genes are TRBV19 and TRBJ1-5, with TRBD1 as a possible D gene (5 bases). This CDR3 is 13 amino acids long. The germline V gene encodes CDR1 LNHDA and CDR2 SQIVND (reference sequence). CDR3 bases: TGTGCCAGTAGTATAAGAACGGGGGAACCCCGGCATTTT. Encoded protein: CASSIRTGEPRHF.

The V call is TRBV19, the J call TRBJ2-1, with 10 bases identical to TRBD1. The junction had 8 bases not matched to a gene; V was cut back by 7 bases and J by 5 bases. This CDR3 has 15 residues. Germline V gene data show CDR1 as LNHDA and CDR2 as SQIVND (reference sequence). CDR3 in DNA: TGTGCCAGTACCGCCGGGACAGGGGTTAACAATGAGCAGTTCTTC. This translates into CASTAGTGVNNEQFF.

J is TRBJ1-1 and V is TRBV11-3; D is perhaps TRBD1 (6 bases). CDR3 size: 16 residues. Germline V lookup: CDR1 SGHNT, CDR2 YENEEA. V gave up 1 base and J gave up 2 bases, with 14 bases separating them. The CDR3 bases are TGTGCCAGCAGCTTAGGGGGCGGCAGGGGAAACACTGAAGCTTTCTTT. Translation: CASSLGGGRGNTEAFF.